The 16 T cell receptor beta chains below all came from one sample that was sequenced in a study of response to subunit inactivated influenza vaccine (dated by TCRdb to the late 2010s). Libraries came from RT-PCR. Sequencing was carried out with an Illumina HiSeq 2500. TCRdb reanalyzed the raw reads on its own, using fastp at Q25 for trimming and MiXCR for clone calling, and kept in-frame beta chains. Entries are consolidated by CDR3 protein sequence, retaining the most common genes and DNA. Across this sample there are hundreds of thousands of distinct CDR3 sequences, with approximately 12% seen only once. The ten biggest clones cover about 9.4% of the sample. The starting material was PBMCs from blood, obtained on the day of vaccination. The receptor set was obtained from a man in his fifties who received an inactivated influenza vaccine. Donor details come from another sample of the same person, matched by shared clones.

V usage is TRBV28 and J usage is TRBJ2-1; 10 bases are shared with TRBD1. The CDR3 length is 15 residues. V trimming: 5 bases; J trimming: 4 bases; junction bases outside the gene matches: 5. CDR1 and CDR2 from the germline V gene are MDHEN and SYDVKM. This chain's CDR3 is CASSVRQGAYNEQFF. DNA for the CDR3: TGTGCCAGCAGTGTAAGACAGGGGGCGTACAATGAGCAGTTCTTC.

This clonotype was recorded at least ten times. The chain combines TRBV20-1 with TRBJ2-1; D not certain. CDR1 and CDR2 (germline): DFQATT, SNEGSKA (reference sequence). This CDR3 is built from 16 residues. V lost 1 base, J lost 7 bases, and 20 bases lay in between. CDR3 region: CSARAPRVEKENEQFF. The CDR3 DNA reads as TGCAGTGCTAGAGCTCCCCGAGTTGAAAAGGAGAATGAGCAGTTCTTC.

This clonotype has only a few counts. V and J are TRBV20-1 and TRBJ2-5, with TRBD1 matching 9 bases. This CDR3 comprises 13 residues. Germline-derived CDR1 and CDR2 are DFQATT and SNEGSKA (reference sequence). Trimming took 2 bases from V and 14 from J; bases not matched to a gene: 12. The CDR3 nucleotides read TGCAGTGCTAGATGGACAGGGGAGCAAACGGCATACTTC. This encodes CSARWTGEQTAYF.

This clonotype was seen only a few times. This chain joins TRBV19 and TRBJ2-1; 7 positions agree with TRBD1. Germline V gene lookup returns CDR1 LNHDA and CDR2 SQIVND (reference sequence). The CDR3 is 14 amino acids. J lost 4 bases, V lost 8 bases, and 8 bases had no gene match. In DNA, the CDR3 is TGTGCCAGTCGGGCCCGGGACAGATACAATGAGCAGTTCTTC. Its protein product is CASRARDRYNEQFF.

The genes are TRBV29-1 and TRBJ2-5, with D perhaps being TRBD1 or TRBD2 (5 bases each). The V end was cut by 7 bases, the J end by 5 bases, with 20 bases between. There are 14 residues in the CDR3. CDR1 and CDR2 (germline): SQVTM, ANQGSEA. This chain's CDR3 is CSGSPGPRGETQYF. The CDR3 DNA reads TGCAGCGGGTCCCCGGGACCTCGAGGGGAGACCCAGTACTTC.

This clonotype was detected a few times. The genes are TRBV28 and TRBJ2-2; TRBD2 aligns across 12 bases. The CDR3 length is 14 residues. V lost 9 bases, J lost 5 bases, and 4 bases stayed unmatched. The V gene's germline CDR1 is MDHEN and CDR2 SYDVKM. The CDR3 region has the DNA TGTGCCAGTCTGACTAGCGGGAGAACCGGGGAGCTGTTTTTT. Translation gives CASLTSGRTGELFF.

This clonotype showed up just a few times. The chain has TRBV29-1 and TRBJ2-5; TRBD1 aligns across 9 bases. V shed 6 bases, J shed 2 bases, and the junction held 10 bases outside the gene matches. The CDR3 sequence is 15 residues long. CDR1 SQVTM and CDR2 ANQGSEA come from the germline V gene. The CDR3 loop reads CSVTLNRGRQETQYF. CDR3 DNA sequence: TGCAGCGTGACGCTCAACAGGGGGCGGCAAGAGACCCAGTACTTC. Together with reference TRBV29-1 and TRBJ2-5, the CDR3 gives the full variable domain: SAVISQKPSRDICQRGTSLTIQCQVDSQVTMMFWYRQQPGQSLTLIATANQGSEATYESGFVIDKFPISRPNLTFSTLTVSNMSPEDSSIYLCSVTLNRGRQETQYFGPGTRLLVL.

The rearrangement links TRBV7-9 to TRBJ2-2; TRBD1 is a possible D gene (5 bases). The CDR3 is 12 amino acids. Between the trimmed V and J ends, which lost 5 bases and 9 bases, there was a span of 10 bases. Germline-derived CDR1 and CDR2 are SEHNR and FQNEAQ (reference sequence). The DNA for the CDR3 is TGTGCCAGCAGCCAGGGATCAAGGGAGCTGTTTTTT. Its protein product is CASSQGSRELFF.

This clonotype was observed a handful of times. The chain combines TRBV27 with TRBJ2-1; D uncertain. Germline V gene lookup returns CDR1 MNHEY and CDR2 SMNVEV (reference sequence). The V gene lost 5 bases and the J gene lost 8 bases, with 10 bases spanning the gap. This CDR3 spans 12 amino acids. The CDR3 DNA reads TGTGCCAGCAGTGCTGTTAAGGATGAGCAGTTCTTC. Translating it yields CASSAVKDEQFF.

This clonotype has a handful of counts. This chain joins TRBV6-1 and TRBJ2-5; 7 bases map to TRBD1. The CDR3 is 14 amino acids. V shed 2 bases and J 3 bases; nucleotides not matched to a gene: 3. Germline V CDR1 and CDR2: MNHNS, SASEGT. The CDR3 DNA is TGTGCCAGCAGTGAAAGAGGGACAGAAGAGACCCAGTACTTC. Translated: CASSERGTEETQYF.

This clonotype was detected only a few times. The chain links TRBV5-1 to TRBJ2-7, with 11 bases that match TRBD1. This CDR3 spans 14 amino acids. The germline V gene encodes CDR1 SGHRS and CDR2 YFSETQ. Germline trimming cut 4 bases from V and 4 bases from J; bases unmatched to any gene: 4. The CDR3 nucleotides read TGCGCCAGCAGCGGACAGGGGGCGCCTTACGAGCAGTACTTC. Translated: CASSGQGAPYEQYF. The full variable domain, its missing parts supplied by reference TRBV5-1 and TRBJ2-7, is KAGVTQTPRYLIKTRGQQVTLSCSPISGHRSVSWYQQTPGQGLQFLFEYFSETQRNKGNFPGRFSGRQFSNSRSEMNVSTLELGDSALYLCASSGQGAPYEQYFGPGTRLTVT.

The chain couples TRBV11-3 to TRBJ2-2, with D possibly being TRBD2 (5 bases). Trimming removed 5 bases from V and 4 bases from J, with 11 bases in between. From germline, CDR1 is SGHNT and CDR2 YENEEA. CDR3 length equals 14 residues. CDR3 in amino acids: CASSPGTFTGELFF. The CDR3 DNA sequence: TGTGCCAGCAGCCCGGGAACCTTCACCGGGGAGCTGTTTTTT.

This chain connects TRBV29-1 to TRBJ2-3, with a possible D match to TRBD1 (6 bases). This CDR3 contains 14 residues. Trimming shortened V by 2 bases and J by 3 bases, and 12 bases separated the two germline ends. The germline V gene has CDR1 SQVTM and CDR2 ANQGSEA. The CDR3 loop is CSVEKGERTDTQYF. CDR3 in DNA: TGCAGCGTTGAAAAGGGGGAAAGGACAGATACGCAGTATTTT.

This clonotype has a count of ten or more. The CDR3 protein is CASTPPISGSGREETQYF. CDR3 coding DNA: TGCGCCAGCACCCCTCCAATTTCAGGTTCTGGGAGAGAAGAGACCCAGTACTTC. V gene TRBV5-1 combines with J gene TRBJ2-5; weak D call: TRBD2 (5 bases). From germline, CDR1 is SGHRS and CDR2 YFSETQ. V lost 6 bases, J lost 3 bases, and 27 bases lay in between. This CDR3 is 18 amino acids long.

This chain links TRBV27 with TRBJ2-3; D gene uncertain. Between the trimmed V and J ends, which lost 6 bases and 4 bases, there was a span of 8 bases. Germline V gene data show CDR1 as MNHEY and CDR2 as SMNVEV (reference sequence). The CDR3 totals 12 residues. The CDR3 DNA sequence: TGTGCCAGCAGCCGGAATTCAGATACGCAGTATTTT. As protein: CASSRNSDTQYF.

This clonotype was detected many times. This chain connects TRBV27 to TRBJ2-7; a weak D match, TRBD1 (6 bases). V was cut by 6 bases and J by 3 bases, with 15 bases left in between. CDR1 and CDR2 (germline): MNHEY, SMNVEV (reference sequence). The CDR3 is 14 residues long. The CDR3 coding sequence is TGTGCCAGCAGCACCGGGACATACCTCTACGAGCAGTACTTC. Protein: CASSTGTYLYEQYF.